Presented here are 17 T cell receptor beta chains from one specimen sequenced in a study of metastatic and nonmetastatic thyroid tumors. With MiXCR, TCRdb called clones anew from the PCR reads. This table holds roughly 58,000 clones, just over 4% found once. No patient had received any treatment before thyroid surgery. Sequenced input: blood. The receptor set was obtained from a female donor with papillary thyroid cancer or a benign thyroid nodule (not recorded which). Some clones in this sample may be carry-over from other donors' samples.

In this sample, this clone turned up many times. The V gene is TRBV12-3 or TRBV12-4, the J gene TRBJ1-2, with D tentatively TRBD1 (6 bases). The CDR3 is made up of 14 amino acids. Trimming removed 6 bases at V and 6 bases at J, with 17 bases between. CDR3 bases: TGTGCCAGCAGCCCCAGGGCAGGGGCCGATGGCTACACCTTC. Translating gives CASSPRAGADGYTF.

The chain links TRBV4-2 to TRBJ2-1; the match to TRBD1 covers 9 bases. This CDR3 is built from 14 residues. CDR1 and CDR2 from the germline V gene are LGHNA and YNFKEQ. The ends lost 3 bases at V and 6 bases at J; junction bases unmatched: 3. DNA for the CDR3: TGTGCCAGCAGCCAGACGGACAGGGGCAATGAGCAGTTCTTC. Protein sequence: CASSQTDRGNEQFF.

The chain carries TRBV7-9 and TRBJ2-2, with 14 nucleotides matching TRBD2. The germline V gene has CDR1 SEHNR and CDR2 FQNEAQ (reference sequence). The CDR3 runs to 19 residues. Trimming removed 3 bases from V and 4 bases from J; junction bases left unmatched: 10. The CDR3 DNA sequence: TGTGCCAGCAGCTTGAGATTTGGACTAGCGGGAGGAGGCACCGGGGAGCTGTTTTTT. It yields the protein CASSLRFGLAGGGTGELFF.

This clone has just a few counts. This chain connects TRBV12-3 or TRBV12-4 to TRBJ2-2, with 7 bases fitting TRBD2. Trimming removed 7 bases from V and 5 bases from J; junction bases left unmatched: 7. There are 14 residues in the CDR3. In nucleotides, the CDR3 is TGTGCCAGCACTACACCCGGGAGGACCGGGGAGCTGTTTTTT. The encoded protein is CASTTPGRTGELFF.

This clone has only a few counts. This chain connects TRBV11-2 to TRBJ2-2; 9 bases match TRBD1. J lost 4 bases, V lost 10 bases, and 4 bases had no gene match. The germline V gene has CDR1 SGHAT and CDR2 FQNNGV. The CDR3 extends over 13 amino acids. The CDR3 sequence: CATGQGITGELFF. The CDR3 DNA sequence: TGTGCCACGGGACAGGGAATCACCGGGGAGCTGTTTTTT.

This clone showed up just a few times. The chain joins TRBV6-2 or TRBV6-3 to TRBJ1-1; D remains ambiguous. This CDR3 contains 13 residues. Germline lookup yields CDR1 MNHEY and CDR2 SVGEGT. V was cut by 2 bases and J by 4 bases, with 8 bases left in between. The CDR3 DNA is TGTGCCAGCAGTTACAGGGAGATCACTGAAGCTTTCTTT. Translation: CASSYREITEAFF.

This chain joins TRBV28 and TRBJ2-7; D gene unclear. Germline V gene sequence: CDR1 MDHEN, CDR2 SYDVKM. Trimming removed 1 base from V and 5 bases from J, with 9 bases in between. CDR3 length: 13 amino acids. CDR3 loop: CASSLSRVNEQYF. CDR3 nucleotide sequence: TGTGCCAGCAGTTTATCTCGAGTCAACGAGCAGTACTTC.

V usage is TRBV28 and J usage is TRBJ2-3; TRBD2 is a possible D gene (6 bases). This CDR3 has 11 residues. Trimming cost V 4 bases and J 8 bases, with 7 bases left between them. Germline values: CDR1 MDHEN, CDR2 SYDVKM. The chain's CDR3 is CASSSGGTQYF. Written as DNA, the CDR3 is TGTGCCAGCAGTTCCGGGGGTACGCAGTATTTT.

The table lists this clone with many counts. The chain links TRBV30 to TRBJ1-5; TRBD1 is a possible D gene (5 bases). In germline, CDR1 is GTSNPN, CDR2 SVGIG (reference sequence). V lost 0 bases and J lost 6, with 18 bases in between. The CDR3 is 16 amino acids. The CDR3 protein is CAWSVMGDGASQPQHF. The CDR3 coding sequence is TGTGCCTGGAGTGTAATGGGGGACGGAGCCTCTCAGCCCCAGCATTTT.

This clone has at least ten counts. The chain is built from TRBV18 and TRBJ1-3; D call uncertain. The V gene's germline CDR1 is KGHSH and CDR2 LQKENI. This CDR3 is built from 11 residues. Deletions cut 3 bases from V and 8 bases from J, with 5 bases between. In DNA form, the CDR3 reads TGTGCCAGCTCACCTTCGGACACCATATATTTT. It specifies CASSPSDTIYF.

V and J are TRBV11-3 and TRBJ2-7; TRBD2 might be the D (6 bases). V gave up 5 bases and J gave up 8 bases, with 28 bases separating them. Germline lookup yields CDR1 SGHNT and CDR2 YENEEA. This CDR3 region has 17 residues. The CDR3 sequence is CASSTSIAVGTLEQQYF. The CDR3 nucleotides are TGTGCCAGCAGCACAAGTATAGCGGTAGGTACTTTGGAGCAGCAGTACTTC.

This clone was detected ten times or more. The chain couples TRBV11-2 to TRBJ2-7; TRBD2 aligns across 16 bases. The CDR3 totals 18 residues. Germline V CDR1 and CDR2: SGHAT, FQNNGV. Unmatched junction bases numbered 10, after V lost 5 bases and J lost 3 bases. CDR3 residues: CASSQRTGLAGGRYEQYF. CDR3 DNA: TGTGCCAGCAGCCAACGGACGGGACTAGCGGGAGGGCGCTACGAGCAGTACTTC.

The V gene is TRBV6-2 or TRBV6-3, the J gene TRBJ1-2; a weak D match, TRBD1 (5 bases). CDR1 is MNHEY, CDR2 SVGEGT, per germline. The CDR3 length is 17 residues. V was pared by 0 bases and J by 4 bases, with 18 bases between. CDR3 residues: CASSYSIRAIGGYGYTF. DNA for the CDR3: TGTGCCAGCAGTTACTCTATCCGGGCCATTGGGGGCTATGGCTACACCTTC.

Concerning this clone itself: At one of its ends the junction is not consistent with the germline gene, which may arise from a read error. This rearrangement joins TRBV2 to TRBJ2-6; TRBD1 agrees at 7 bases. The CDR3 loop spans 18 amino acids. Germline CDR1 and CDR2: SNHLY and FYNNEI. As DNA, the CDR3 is TGTGCCAGCAGTGATTTGGGACAGACCTCCTCTGTGGCCAACGTCCTGACTTTC. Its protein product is CASSDLGQTSSVANVLTF.

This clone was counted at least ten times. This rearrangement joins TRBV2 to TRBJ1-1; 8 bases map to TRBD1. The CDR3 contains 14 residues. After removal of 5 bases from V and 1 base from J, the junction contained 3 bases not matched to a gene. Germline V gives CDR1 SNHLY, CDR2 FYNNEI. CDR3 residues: CASSRQGKNTEAFF. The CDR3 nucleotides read TGTGCCAGCAGTCGACAGGGGAAGAACACTGAAGCTTTCTTT. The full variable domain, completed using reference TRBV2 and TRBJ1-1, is EPEVTQTPSHQVTQMGQEVILRCVPISNHLYFYWYRQILGQKVEFLVSFYNNEISEKSEIFDDQFSVERPDGSNFTLKIRSTKLEDSAMYFCASSRQGKNTEAFFGQGTRLTVV.

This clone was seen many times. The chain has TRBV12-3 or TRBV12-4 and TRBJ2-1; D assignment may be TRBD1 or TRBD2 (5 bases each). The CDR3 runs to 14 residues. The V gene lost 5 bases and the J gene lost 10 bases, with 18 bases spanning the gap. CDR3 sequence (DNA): TGTGCCAGCAGTAGACAACGGGACCCCGTGGAGCAGTTCTTC. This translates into CASSRQRDPVEQFF.

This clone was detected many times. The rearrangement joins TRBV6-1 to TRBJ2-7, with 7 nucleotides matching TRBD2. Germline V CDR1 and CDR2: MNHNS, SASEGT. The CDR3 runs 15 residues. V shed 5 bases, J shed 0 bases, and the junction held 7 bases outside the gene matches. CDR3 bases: TGTGCCAGCAGTTACACACTAGCGAACTCCTACGAGCAGTACTTC. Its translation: CASSYTLANSYEQYF.